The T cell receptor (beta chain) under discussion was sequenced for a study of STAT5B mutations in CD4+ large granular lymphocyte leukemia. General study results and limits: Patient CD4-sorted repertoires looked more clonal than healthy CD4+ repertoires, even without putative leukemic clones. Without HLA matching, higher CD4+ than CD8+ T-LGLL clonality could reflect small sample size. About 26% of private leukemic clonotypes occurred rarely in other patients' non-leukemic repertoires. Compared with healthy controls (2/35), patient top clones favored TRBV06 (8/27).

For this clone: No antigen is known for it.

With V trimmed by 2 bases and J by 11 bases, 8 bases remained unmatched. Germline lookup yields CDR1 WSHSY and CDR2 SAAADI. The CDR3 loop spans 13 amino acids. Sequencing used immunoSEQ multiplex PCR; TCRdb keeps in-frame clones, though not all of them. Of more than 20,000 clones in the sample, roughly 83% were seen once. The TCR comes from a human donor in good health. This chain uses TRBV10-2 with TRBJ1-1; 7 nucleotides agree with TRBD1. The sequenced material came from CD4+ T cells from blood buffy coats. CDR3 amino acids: CASSEGEGARAFF. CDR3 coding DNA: TGCGCCAGCAGTGAGGGGGAGGGGGCACGGGCTTTCTTT.